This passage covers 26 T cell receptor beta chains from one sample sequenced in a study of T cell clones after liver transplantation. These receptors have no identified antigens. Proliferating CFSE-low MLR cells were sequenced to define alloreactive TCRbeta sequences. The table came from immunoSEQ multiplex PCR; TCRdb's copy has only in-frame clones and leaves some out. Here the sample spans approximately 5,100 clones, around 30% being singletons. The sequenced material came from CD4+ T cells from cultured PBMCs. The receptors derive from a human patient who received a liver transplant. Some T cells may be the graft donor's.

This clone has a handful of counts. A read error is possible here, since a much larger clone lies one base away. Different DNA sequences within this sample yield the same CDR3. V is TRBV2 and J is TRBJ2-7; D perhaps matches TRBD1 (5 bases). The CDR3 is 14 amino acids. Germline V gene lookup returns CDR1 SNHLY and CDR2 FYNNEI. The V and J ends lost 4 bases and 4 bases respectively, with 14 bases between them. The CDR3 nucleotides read TGTGCCAGCAGTGCTACAGGTAGCTCATACGAGCAGTACTTC. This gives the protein CASSATGSSYEQYF.

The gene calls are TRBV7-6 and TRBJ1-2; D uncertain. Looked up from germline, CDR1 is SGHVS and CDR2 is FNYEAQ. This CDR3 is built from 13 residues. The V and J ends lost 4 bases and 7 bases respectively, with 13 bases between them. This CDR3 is CASSSSSSFGYTF. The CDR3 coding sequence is TGTGCCAGCAGCTCAAGCAGTAGCTTTGGCTACACCTTC. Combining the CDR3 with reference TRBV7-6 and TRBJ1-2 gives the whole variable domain GAGVSQSPRYKVTKRGQDVALRCDPISGHVSLYWYRQALGQGPEFLTYFNYEAQQDKSGLPNDRFSAERPEGSISTLTIQRTEQRDSAMYRCASSSSSSFGYTFGSGTRLTVV.

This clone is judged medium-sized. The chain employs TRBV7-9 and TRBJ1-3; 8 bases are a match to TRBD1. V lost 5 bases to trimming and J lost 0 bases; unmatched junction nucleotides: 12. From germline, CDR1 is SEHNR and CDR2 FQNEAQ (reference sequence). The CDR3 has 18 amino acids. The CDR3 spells CASSRTGTSIYSGNTIYF. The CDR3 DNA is TGTGCCAGCAGCCGGACAGGGACGTCCATATACTCTGGAAACACCATATATTTT.

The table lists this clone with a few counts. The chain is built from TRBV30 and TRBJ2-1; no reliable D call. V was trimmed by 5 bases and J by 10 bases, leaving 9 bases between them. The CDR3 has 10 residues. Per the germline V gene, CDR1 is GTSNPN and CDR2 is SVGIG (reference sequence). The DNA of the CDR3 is TGTGCCTGGGGATCCGGGGAGCAGTTCTTC. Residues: CAWGSGEQFF.

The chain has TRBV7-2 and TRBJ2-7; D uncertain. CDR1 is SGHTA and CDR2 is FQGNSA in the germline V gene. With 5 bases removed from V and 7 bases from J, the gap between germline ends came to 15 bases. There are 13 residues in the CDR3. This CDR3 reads CASSPGPPGEQYF. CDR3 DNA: TGTGCCAGCAGCCCCGGCCCCCCTGGGGAGCAGTACTTC.

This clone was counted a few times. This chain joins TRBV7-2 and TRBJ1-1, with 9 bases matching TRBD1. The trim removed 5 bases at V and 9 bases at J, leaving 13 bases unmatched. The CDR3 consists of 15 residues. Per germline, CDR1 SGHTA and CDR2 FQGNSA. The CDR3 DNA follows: TGTGCCAGCAGCATTAGACCGGGACAGGGTATGAAAGCTTTCTTT. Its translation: CASSIRPGQGMKAFF.

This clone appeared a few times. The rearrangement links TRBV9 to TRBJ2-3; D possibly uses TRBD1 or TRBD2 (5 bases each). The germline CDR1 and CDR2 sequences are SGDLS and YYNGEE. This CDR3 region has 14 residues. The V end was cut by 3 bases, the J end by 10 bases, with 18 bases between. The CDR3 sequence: CASSEGPVRGSQYF. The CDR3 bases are TGTGCCAGCAGCGAGGGGCCTGTCCGGGGTTCGCAGTATTTT.

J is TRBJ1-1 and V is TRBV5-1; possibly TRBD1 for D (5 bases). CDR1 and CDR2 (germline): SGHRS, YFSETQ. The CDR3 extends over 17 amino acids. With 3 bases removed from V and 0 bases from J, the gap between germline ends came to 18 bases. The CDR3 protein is CASSSPPGAGMNTEAFF. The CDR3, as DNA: TGCGCCAGCAGCTCCCCCCCGGGTGCAGGGATGAACACTGAAGCTTTCTTT.

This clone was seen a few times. The CDR3 loop is CASSGGTPGGETQYF. In nucleotides, the CDR3 is TGTGCCAGCAGCGGGGGGACACCGGGGGGAGAGACCCAGTACTTC. The chain joins TRBV7-8 to TRBJ2-5; a possible D gene is TRBD2 (7 bases). The CDR3 consists of 15 residues. V lost 5 bases, J lost 4 bases, and 17 bases lay in between. CDR1 and CDR2 from the germline V gene are SGHVS and FQNEAQ.

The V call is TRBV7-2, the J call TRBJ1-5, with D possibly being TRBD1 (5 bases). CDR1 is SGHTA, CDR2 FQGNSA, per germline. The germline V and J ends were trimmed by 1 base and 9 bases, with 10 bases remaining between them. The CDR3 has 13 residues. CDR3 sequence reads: CASSLGGVGPQHF. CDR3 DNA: TGTGCCAGCAGCTTAGGGGGGGTCGGGCCCCAGCATTTT. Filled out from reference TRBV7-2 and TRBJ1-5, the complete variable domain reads GAGVSQSPSNKVTEKGKDVELRCDPISGHTALYWYRQSLGQGLEFLIYFQGNSAPDKSGLPSDRFSAERTGGSVSTLTIQRTQQEDSAVYLCASSLGGVGPQHFGDGTRLSIL.

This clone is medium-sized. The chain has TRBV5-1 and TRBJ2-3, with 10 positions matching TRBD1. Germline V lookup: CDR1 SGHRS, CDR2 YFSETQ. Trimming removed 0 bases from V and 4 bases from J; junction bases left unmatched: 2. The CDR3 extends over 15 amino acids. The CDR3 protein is CASSLGDRGADTQYF. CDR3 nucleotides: TGCGCCAGCAGCTTGGGGGACAGGGGCGCAGATACGCAGTATTTT.

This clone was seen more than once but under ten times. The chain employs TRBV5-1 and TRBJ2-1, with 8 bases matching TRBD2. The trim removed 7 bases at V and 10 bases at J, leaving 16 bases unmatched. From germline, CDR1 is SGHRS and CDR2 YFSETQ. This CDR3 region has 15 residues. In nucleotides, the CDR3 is TGCGCCAGCGGTCCGCCGAGTTGGCCGGGAGGGGAGCAGTTCTTC. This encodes CASGPPSWPGGEQFF.

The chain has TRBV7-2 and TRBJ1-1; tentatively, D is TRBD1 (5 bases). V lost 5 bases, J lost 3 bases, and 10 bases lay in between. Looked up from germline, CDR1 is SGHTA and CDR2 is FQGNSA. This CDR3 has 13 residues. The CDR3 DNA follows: TGTGCCAGCAGCGCGGACACCTACACTGAAGCTTTCTTT. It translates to CASSADTYTEAFF.

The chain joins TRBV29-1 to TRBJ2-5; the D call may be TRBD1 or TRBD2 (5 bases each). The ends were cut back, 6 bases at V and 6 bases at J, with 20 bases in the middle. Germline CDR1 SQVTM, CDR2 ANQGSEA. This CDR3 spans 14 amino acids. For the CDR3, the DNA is TGCAGCGTAAAAGCGGACTTAGGGGAAAAGACCCAGTACTTC. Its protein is CSVKADLGEKTQYF.

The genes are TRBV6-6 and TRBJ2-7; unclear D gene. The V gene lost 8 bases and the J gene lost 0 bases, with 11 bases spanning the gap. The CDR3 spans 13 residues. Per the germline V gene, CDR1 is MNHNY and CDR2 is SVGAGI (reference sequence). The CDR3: CASATVASYEQYF. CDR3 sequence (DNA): TGTGCCAGCGCTACTGTAGCCTCCTACGAGCAGTACTTC.

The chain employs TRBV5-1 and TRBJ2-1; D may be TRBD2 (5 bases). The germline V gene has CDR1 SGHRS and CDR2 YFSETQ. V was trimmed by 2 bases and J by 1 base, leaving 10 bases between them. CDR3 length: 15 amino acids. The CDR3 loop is CASSLMSGSYNEQFF. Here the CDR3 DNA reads TGCGCCAGCAGCTTAATGAGCGGTTCCTACAATGAGCAGTTCTTC.

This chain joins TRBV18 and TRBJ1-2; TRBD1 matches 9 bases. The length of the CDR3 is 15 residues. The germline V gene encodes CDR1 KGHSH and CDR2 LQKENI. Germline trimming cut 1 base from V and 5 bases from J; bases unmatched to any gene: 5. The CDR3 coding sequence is TGTGCCAGCTCACCACTGACAGGGGGTGTTTATGGCTACACCTTC. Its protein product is CASSPLTGGVYGYTF.

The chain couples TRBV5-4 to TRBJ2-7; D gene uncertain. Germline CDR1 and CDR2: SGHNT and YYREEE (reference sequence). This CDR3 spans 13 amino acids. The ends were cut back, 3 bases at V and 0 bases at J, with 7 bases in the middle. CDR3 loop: CASSSGPSYEQYF. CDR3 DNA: TGTGCCAGCAGCTCCGGCCCCTCCTACGAGCAGTACTTC.

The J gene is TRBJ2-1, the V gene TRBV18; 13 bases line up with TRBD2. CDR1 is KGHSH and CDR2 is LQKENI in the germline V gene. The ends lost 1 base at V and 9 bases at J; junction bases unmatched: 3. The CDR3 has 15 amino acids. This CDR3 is CASSPRTSGSAEQFF. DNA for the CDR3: TGTGCCAGCTCACCACGGACTAGCGGGAGTGCTGAGCAGTTCTTC. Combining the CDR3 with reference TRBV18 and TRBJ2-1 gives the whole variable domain NAGVMQNPRHLVRRRGQEARLRCSPMKGHSHVYWYRQLPEEGLKFMVYLQKENIIDESGMPKERFSAEFPKEGPSILRIQQVVRGDSAAYFCASSPRTSGSAEQFFGPGTRLTVL.

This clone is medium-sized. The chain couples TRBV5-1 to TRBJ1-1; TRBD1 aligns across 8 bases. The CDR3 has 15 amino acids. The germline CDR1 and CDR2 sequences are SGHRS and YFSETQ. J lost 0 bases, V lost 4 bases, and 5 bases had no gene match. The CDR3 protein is CASSGETGVNTEAFF. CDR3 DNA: TGCGCCAGCAGCGGAGAGACAGGGGTGAACACTGAAGCTTTCTTT.

CDR3 protein: CASRRTGSGTEAFF. The CDR3 nucleotides are TGTGCCAGCAGGCGAACAGGTTCGGGCACTGAAGCTTTCTTT. The chain uses TRBV6-5 and TRBJ1-1; TRBD1 is a possible D gene (5 bases). Trimming stripped 6 bases from V and 4 bases from J, with 15 bases between. Germline V gene data show CDR1 as MNHEY and CDR2 as SVGAGI. CDR3 size: 14 residues.

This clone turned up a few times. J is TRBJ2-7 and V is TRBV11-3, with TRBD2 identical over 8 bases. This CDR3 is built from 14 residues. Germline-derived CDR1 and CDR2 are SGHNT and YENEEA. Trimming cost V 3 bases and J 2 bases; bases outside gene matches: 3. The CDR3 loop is CASSFGAGAYEQYF. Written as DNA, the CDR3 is TGTGCCAGCAGCTTCGGAGCGGGAGCCTACGAGCAGTACTTC.

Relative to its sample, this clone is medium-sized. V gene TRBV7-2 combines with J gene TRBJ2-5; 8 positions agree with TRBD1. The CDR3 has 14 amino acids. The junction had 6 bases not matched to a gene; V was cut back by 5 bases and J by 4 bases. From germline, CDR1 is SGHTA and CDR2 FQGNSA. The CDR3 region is CASSRTGSGETQYF. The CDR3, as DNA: TGTGCCAGCAGCAGGACAGGGTCGGGAGAGACCCAGTACTTC.

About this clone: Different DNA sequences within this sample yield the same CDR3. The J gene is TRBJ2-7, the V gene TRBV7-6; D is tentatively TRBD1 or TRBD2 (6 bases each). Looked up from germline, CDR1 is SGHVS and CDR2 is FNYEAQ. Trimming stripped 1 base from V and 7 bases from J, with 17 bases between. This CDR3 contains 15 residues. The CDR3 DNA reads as TGTGCCAGCAGCTTAGAGGGTTTGGGGGGCCGAGAGCAGTACTTC. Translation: CASSLEGLGGREQYF.

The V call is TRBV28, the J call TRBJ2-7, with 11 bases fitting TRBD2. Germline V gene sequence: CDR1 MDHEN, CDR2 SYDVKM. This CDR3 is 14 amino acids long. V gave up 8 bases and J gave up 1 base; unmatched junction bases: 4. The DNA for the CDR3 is TGTGCCAGCTTTACTAGCGGGGGTTCCTACGAGCAGTACTTC. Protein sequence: CASFTSGGSYEQYF. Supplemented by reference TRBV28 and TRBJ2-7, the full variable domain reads DVKVTQSSRYLVKRTGEKVFLECVQDMDHENMFWYRQDPGLGLRLIYFSYDVKMKEKGDIPEGYSVSREKKERFSLILESASTNQTSMYLCASFTSGGSYEQYFGPGTRLTVT.

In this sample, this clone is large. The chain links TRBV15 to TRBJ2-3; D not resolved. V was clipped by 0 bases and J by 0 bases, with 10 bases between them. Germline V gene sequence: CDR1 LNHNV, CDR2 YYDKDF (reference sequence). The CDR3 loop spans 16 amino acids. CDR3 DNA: TGTGCCACCAGCAGAGACCTAGATCATAGCACAGATACGCAGTATTTT. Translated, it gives CATSRDLDHSTDTQYF.